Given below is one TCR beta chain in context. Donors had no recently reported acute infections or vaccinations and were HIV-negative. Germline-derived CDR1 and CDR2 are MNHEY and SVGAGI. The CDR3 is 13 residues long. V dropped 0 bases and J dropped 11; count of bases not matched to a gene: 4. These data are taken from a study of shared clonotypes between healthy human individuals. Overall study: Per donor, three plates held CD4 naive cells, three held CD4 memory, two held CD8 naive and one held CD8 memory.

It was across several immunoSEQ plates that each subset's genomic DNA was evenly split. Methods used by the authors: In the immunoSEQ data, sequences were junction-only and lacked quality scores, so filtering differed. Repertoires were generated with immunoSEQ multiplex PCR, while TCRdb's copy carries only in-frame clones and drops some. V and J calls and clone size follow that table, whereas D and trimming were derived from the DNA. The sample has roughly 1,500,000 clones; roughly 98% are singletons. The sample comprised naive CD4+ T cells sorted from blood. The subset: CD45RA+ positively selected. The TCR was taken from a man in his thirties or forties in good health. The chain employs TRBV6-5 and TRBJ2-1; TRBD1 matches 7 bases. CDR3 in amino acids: CASSYSTGTQQFF. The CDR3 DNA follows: TGTGCCAGCAGTTACTCGACAGGGACACAGCAGTTCTTC.